These 21 T cell receptor beta chains were all obtained from the same sample, sequenced in a study of blood T cell repertoires in COVID-19. Sequencing was performed with immunoSEQ multiplex PCR; in TCRdb, only in-frame clones are kept and a portion is missing. Altogether under 300,000 clones are present, about 85% being singletons, with the ten largest covering roughly 7%. The specimen sequenced was peripheral blood. The receptors originated from a man aged 55 to 69 who had recovered from COVID-19.

The chain joins TRBV7-9 to TRBJ1-1, with D perhaps TRBD1 (5 bases). The germline V gene encodes CDR1 SEHNR and CDR2 FQNEAQ (reference sequence). CDR3 length equals 13 residues. V was trimmed by 5 bases and J by 5 bases, leaving 12 bases between them. The CDR3 DNA reads as TGTGCCAGCAGCCGGGGCGGGGGAACTGAAGCTTTCTTT. The encoded protein is CASSRGGGTEAFF.

CDR3 loop: CASGRGSGANVLTF. The CDR3 DNA follows: TGTGCCAGCGGTAGGGGGTCCGGGGCCAACGTCCTGACTTTC. The chain joins TRBV6-6 to TRBJ2-6, with D perhaps TRBD1 (6 bases). V was trimmed by 8 bases and J by 4 bases, leaving 12 bases between them. CDR3 length: 14 residues. CDR1 is MNHNY and CDR2 is SVGAGI in the germline V gene (reference sequence).

This clone was detected once. The rearrangement uses TRBV19 and TRBJ2-4; 7 nucleotides line up with TRBD1. The CDR3 is 15 amino acids. V shed 3 bases and J 8 bases; nucleotides not matched to a gene: 10. Germline CDR1 reads LNHDA; CDR2 reads SQIVND (reference sequence). CDR3 residues: CASSIGLRGQDIQYF. The CDR3 bases are TGTGCCAGTAGTATTGGGCTAAGGGGGCAGGACATTCAGTACTTC.

CDR3 protein: CASSLGQGAYGYTF. In nucleotides, the CDR3 is TGTGCCAGCAGCTTGGGGCAGGGGGCCTATGGCTACACCTTC. The chain is built from TRBV5-5 and TRBJ1-2, with 8 bases that match TRBD1. Germline V CDR1 and CDR2: SGHKS, YYEKEE (reference sequence). The junction had 2 bases not matched to a gene; V was cut back by 0 bases and J by 4 bases. This CDR3 contains 14 residues.

The table lists this clone with a count of one. The V and J genes are TRBV3-1 (or the pseudogene TRBV3-2) and TRBJ1-4, with 12 nucleotides matching TRBD1. CDR1 is LGHDT and CDR2 is YNNKEL in the germline V gene (reference sequence). Trimming took 4 bases from V and 5 from J; bases not matched to a gene: 8. This CDR3 comprises 17 residues. The DNA for the CDR3 is TGTGCCAGCAGCCTCCGGGACAGGGGGCCTAGAAATGAAAAACTGTTTTTT. This sequence encodes CASSLRDRGPRNEKLFF.

This sequence joins TRBV7-2 and TRBJ2-4; D unclear. The germline V and J ends were trimmed by 8 bases and 7 bases, with 15 bases remaining between them. This CDR3 spans 13 amino acids. CDR1 is SGHTA and CDR2 is FQGNSA in the germline V gene. The CDR3, as DNA: TGTGCCAGCGGCTCGCCGGTCGTGAACATTCAGTACTTC. As protein: CASGSPVVNIQYF.

The V and J genes are TRBV7-9 and TRBJ2-1; D possibly corresponds to TRBD1 (6 bases). The CDR3 extends over 12 amino acids. V dropped 5 bases and J dropped 6 bases, with 8 bases sitting between them. Per germline, CDR1 SEHNR and CDR2 FQNEAQ (reference sequence). CDR3 in amino acids: CASSTGFNEQFF. CDR3 sequence (DNA): TGTGCCAGCAGCACAGGGTTCAATGAGCAGTTCTTC.

CDR3 protein: CASSSTGAGEAFF. In DNA, the CDR3 is TGTGCCAGCAGTTCGACAGGGGCGGGTGAAGCTTTCTTT. The chain combines TRBV7-9 with TRBJ1-1; TRBD1 matches at 8 bases. Germline assignment: CDR1 SEHNR and CDR2 FQNEAQ (reference sequence). Trimming removed 6 bases from V and 7 bases from J; junction bases left unmatched: 7. CDR3 length: 13 residues. Complete variable domain (other parts from reference TRBV7-9 and TRBJ1-1): DTGVSQNPRHKITKRGQNVTFRCDPISEHNRLYWYRQTLGQGPEFLTYFQNEAQLEKSRLLSDRFSAERPKGSFSTLEIQRTEQGDSAMYLCASSSTGAGEAFFGQGTRLTVV.

This chain connects TRBV5-1 to TRBJ1-1; weak D call: TRBD1 (6 bases). Germline CDR1 and CDR2: SGHRS and YFSETQ. The CDR3 loop spans 16 amino acids. The V end lost 2 bases, the J end lost 0 bases, and 14 bases lay between the germline ends. In nucleotides, the CDR3 is TGCGCCAGCAGCTTTTCGCAGGGGTGGGTGAACACTGAAGCTTTCTTT. Translation gives CASSFSQGWVNTEAFF. The whole variable domain, remainder taken from reference TRBV5-1 and TRBJ1-1, is KAGVTQTPRYLIKTRGQQVTLSCSPISGHRSVSWYQQTPGQGLQFLFEYFSETQRNKGNFPGRFSGRQFSNSRSEMNVSTLELGDSALYLCASSFSQGWVNTEAFFGQGTRLTVV.

V and J are TRBV6-5 and TRBJ2-1; 11 positions match TRBD1. The V gene end was trimmed by 1 base and the J gene end by 6 bases; junction bases not matched to a gene: 2. Germline V CDR1 and CDR2: MNHEY, SVGAGI. This CDR3 has 15 residues. The CDR3 protein is CASSYFGTGGNEQFF. DNA for the CDR3: TGTGCCAGCAGTTACTTCGGGACAGGGGGCAATGAGCAGTTCTTC.

The chain combines TRBV30 with TRBJ2-3; D remains ambiguous. Looked up from germline, CDR1 is GTSNPN and CDR2 is SVGIG (reference sequence). V was clipped by 1 base and J by 2 bases, with 7 bases between them. CDR3 length: 13 residues. CDR3 bases: TGTGCCTGGAGTGGTTGGCTCACAGATACGCAGTATTTT. Amino acids: CAWSGWLTDTQYF.

The chain uses TRBV5-1 and TRBJ1-2, with a weak D call TRBD1 (5 bases). This CDR3 region has 14 residues. Germline V gene lookup returns CDR1 SGHRS and CDR2 YFSETQ. V shed 0 bases and J shed 7 bases, with 13 bases lying between them. The CDR3 region is CASSLDLGEGGYTF. DNA for the CDR3: TGCGCCAGCAGCTTGGATCTAGGGGAGGGTGGCTACACCTTC.

This clone has only a few counts. This sequence joins TRBV5-1 and TRBJ2-2; tentative D call: TRBD2 (6 bases). From germline, CDR1 is SGHRS and CDR2 YFSETQ. The CDR3 is 17 residues long. V lost 4 bases and J lost 5, with 21 bases in between. CDR3 sequence: CASSKGLGGGRTGELFF. As DNA, the CDR3 is TGCGCCAGCAGCAAGGGCCTAGGAGGAGGGAGAACCGGGGAGCTGTTTTTT.

The CDR3 nucleotides are TGTGCCAGCAGCAAACAAACAGGGGGCACTGAAGCTTTCTTT. Protein: CASSKQTGGTEAFF. The V and J genes are TRBV6-5 and TRBJ1-1, with 8 bases aligning to TRBD1. CDR3 length: 14 amino acids. V trimming: 6 bases; J trimming: 4 bases; junction bases outside the gene matches: 7. The germline CDR1 and CDR2 sequences are MNHEY and SVGAGI.

The CDR3 region has the DNA TGTGCCTGGAGGGACAGGGTGAACACTGAAGCTTTCTTT. Encoded protein: CAWRDRVNTEAFF. The chain is built from TRBV30 and TRBJ1-1; 8 nucleotides line up with TRBD1. The germline V gene has CDR1 GTSNPN and CDR2 SVGIG (reference sequence). V dropped 3 bases and J dropped 0; count of bases not matched to a gene: 0. The length of the CDR3 is 13 residues.

The V and J genes are TRBV24-1 and TRBJ1-2, with 7 bases matching TRBD1. Germline lookup yields CDR1 KGHDR and CDR2 SFDVKD. The length of the CDR3 is 14 residues. The trim removed 4 bases at V and 8 bases at J, leaving 9 bases unmatched. The CDR3 region has the DNA TGTGCCACCAGTGACCAAGGACAGGCGGGGGGCTACACCTTC. Amino acid sequence: CATSDQGQAGGYTF.

The chain has TRBV7-8 and TRBJ1-2, with D possibly matching TRBD1 (6 bases). The germline V and J ends were trimmed by 5 bases and 2 bases, with 12 bases remaining between them. The CDR3 is made up of 14 amino acids. Germline V gives CDR1 SGHVS, CDR2 FQNEAQ. CDR3 sequence: CASSEGTWNYGYTF. CDR3 sequence (DNA): TGTGCCAGCAGCGAAGGGACATGGAACTATGGCTACACCTTC.

J is TRBJ2-3 and V is TRBV27; 9 nucleotides agree with TRBD2. This CDR3 has 17 residues. V shed 3 bases and J 0 bases; nucleotides not matched to a gene: 7. Germline CDR1 MNHEY, CDR2 SMNVEV (reference sequence). Written as DNA, the CDR3 is TGTGCCAGCAGTTTCGGGAGCGGGGGGCATAGCACAGATACGCAGTATTTT. This codes for CASSFGSGGHSTDTQYF.

The chain employs TRBV6-1 and TRBJ1-6; no firm D call. V gave up 4 bases and J gave up 12 bases, with 10 bases separating them. In germline, CDR1 is MNHNS, CDR2 SASEGT. CDR3 length: 12 residues. CDR3 sequence: CASSGAEKPLHF. In DNA, the CDR3 is TGTGCCAGCAGTGGAGCCGAGAAACCCCTCCACTTT.

This rearrangement joins TRBV18 to TRBJ2-5, with a possible D match to TRBD2 (5 bases). V was clipped by 2 bases and J by 2 bases, with 12 bases between them. The germline V gene encodes CDR1 KGHSH and CDR2 LQKENI. The CDR3 runs to 15 residues. The CDR3 loop reads CASSPGRDLQETQYF. The DNA of the CDR3 is TGTGCCAGCTCACCAGGGAGAGACCTACAAGAGACCCAGTACTTC.

The CDR3 region is CASSVPQLANGYTF. In nucleotides, the CDR3 is TGTGCCAGCAGTGTTCCTCAACTCGCCAATGGCTACACCTTC. The genes are TRBV2 and TRBJ1-2, with unresolved D. Between the trimmed V and J ends, which lost 4 bases and 6 bases, there was a span of 15 bases. Germline-derived CDR1 and CDR2 are SNHLY and FYNNEI. This CDR3 comprises 14 residues. The entire variable domain, with the rest obtained from reference TRBV2 and TRBJ1-2, is as follows: EPEVTQTPSHQVTQMGQEVILRCVPISNHLYFYWYRQILGQKVEFLVSFYNNEISEKSEIFDDQFSVERPDGSNFTLKIRSTKLEDSAMYFCASSVPQLANGYTFGSGTRLTVV.